This T cell receptor (beta chain) was documented in a study of identifying expanded T cells in peripheral blood. Only in-frame clones appear in the TCRdb table, and some are missing; sequencing was by immunoSEQ multiplex PCR. In the table there are 45,000 to 75,000 clones, about 83% of which are singletons. Per the germline V gene, CDR1 is LNHDA and CDR2 is SQIVND (reference sequence). The ends were cut back, 10 bases at V and 4 bases at J, with 16 bases in the middle. The CDR3 is 13 amino acids. Study-level points and caveats: Differentially abundant clones: about 1.1 between replicates, 16.4 at two to three weeks, under 25 at four.

In the case of this clone: Its antigen is currently unknown.

The sequenced sample was blood. The origin of this receptor is a person aged 18 to 75 in good health. The chain links TRBV19 to TRBJ1-1; D is undetermined. The CDR3 spells CATAGGRATEAFF. CDR3 DNA: TGTGCCACTGCCGGAGGGAGGGCCACTGAAGCTTTCTTT.